Listed here are 17 T cell receptor beta chains from one sample, sequenced in a study of blood T cell repertoires in COVID-19. Using immunoSEQ multiplex PCR, the repertoire was profiled, and TCRdb retains in-frame clones only, with some absent. The sample carries over 95,000 clones, around 89% recorded once. The sequenced material came from peripheral blood. These receptors came from a human donor with acute or convalescent COVID-19. The donor label of this sample is uncertain.

The genes are TRBV28 and TRBJ1-1; D gene uncertain. The CDR3 totals 15 residues. Germline V CDR1 and CDR2: MDHEN, SYDVKM. V lost 4 bases and J 3 bases, leaving 15 bases between the germline ends. The CDR3 bases are TGTGCCAGCAGTTCCCCCTCGACACTTTACACTGAAGCTTTCTTT. Residues: CASSSPSTLYTEAFF.

The chain joins TRBV7-3 to TRBJ2-3, with a tentative D call TRBD2 (7 bases). Germline V gene lookup returns CDR1 SGHTA and CDR2 FQGTGA. The CDR3 consists of 14 residues. V lost 5 bases and J 7 bases, leaving 16 bases between the germline ends. This CDR3 is CASSPQGGGYTQYF. CDR3 in DNA: TGTGCCAGCAGCCCCCAAGGGGGGGGATATACGCAGTATTTT.

The table lists this clone with a count of one. CDR3 loop: CASSQVRPQDGDYGYTF. Here the CDR3 DNA reads TGCGCCAGCAGCCAAGTCCGTCCACAGGATGGGGACTATGGCTACACCTTC. The V call is TRBV4-3, the J call TRBJ1-2; a possible D gene is TRBD1 (5 bases). CDR3 size: 17 residues. The V gene's germline CDR1 is LGHNA and CDR2 YSLEER. Trimming took 1 base from V and 3 from J, leaving 18 bases between them.

The V and J genes are TRBV18 and TRBJ2-7; the D gene is possibly TRBD2 (5 bases). The germline V gene encodes CDR1 KGHSH and CDR2 LQKENI. CDR3 length: 15 residues. V lost 2 bases to trimming and J lost 5 bases, with 16 bases between them. The CDR3 bases are TGTGCCAGCTCACCAAGGGCAAGGGAGTTCAACGAGCAGTACTTC. As protein: CASSPRAREFNEQYF.

The count of this clone is one. V is TRBV5-1 and J is TRBJ2-1, with D perhaps TRBD2 (5 bases). The V end was cut by 4 bases, the J end by 2 bases, with 13 bases between. The CDR3 consists of 15 residues. Germline loops: CDR1 SGHRS, CDR2 YFSETQ. The CDR3 reads CASSGGWGTYNEQFF. Here the CDR3 DNA reads TGCGCCAGCAGCGGAGGCTGGGGAACCTACAATGAGCAGTTCTTC.

This chain connects TRBV7-2 to TRBJ1-1, with D perhaps TRBD1 (6 bases). The V gene's germline CDR1 is SGHTA and CDR2 FQGNSA. The CDR3 consists of 15 residues. The V end was cut by 5 bases, the J end by 4 bases, with 17 bases between. The CDR3 region is CASSREGGAGTEAFF. In DNA form, the CDR3 reads TGTGCCAGCAGCCGTGAGGGGGGGGCAGGCACTGAAGCTTTCTTT.

The chain employs TRBV6-2 or TRBV6-3 and TRBJ1-2, with 9 bases that match TRBD1. The germline V gene has CDR1 MNHEY and CDR2 SVGEGT. This CDR3 has 16 residues. The trim removed 6 bases at V and 2 bases at J, leaving 10 bases unmatched. DNA for the CDR3: TGTGCCAGCAGCGACTACCGGACAGGGGCGAACTATGGCTACACCTTC. This gives the protein CASSDYRTGANYGYTF.

The rearrangement links TRBV7-9 to TRBJ1-5, with 7 bases lining up with TRBD1. Germline values: CDR1 SEHNR, CDR2 FQNEAQ (reference sequence). V trimming: 4 bases; J trimming: 1 base; junction bases outside the gene matches: 4. CDR3 length: 15 amino acids. DNA for the CDR3: TGTGCCAGCAGCTCTACGGGACAGAGCAATCAGCCCCAGCATTTT. The encoded protein is CASSSTGQSNQPQHF. The full variable domain, rest sourced from reference TRBV7-9 and TRBJ1-5, is DTGVSQNPRHKITKRGQNVTFRCDPISEHNRLYWYRQTLGQGPEFLTYFQNEAQLEKSRLLSDRFSAERPKGSFSTLEIQRTEQGDSAMYLCASSSTGQSNQPQHFGDGTRLSIL.

The V call is TRBV10-3, the J call TRBJ1-1, with TRBD1 as a possible D gene (5 bases). The V gene's germline CDR1 is ENHRY and CDR2 SYGVKD. With 10 bases removed from V and 1 base from J, the gap between germline ends came to 13 bases. The CDR3 runs 13 residues. CDR3 coding DNA: TGTGCCACCTTAGGACACGGGAACACTGAAGCTTTCTTT. As protein: CATLGHGNTEAFF.

The V gene is TRBV7-9, the J gene TRBJ2-5, with 11 nucleotides matching TRBD2. J lost 5 bases, V lost 5 bases, and 10 bases had no gene match. CDR1 and CDR2 from the germline V gene are SEHNR and FQNEAQ (reference sequence). This CDR3 has 16 amino acids. CDR3 bases: TGTGCCAGCAGCACCGTAGCGGGAGGGCCGGGGGAGACCCAGTACTTC. Protein: CASSTVAGGPGETQYF.

V and J are TRBV28 and TRBJ2-7; D perhaps matches TRBD2 (5 bases). V was pared by 1 base and J by 0 bases, with 16 bases between. The germline CDR1 and CDR2 sequences are MDHEN and SYDVKM. CDR3 length: 17 amino acids. CDR3 protein: CASSLFPRVGSSYEQYF. For the CDR3, the DNA is TGTGCCAGCAGTTTATTTCCAAGGGTAGGGAGCTCCTACGAGCAGTACTTC.

This clone was counted once. The chain uses TRBV9 and TRBJ1-1; D gene unclear. Germline V gene lookup returns CDR1 SGDLS and CDR2 YYNGEE. The V and J ends lost 0 bases and 0 bases respectively, with 9 bases between them. The CDR3 consists of 15 residues. Here the CDR3 reads CASSVEVGLNTEAFF. Written as DNA, the CDR3 is TGTGCCAGCAGCGTAGAAGTGGGCCTGAACACTGAAGCTTTCTTT.

This clone was seen a handful of times. The rearrangement joins TRBV11-2 to TRBJ2-3; a possible D gene is TRBD2 (5 bases). CDR1 is SGHAT and CDR2 is FQNNGV in the germline V gene. This CDR3 is 13 amino acids long. The germline V and J ends were trimmed by 0 bases and 14 bases, with 15 bases remaining between them. The CDR3 protein is CASSLEAAGVGYF. The CDR3 DNA is TGTGCCAGCAGCTTAGAAGCAGCCGGGGTGGGGTATTTT. Looking up the rest from reference TRBV11-2 and TRBJ2-3 gives the full variable domain: EAGVAQSPRYKIIEKRQSVAFWCNPISGHATLYWYQQILGQGPKLLIQFQNNGVVDDSQLPKDRFSAERLKGVDSTLKIQPAKLEDSAVYLCASSLEAAGVGYFGPGTRLTVL.

The rearrangement links TRBV15 to TRBJ1-3, with D possibly being TRBD1 (5 bases). The CDR3 is made up of 15 amino acids. V lost 6 bases and J lost 0, with 12 bases in between. Per germline, CDR1 LNHNV and CDR2 YYDKDF (reference sequence). The CDR3 region has the DNA TGTGCCACCAGTGGTACAGGCCGCTCTGGAAACACCATATATTTT. This gives the protein CATSGTGRSGNTIYF.

The chain links TRBV27 to TRBJ1-1; 9 nucleotides agree with TRBD1. This CDR3 is 18 amino acids long. Germline CDR1 and CDR2: MNHEY and SMNVEV (reference sequence). Trimming cost V 5 bases and J 4 bases; bases outside gene matches: 17. The CDR3 DNA sequence: TGTGCCAGCAGTCCGACGCCGGGACAGGGAACGGGAGCCACTGAAGCTTTCTTT. It is translated as CASSPTPGQGTGATEAFF.

The genes are TRBV7-2 and TRBJ1-2; D possibly corresponds to TRBD1 (6 bases). Trimming cost V 0 bases and J 8 bases, with 13 bases left between them. The CDR3 totals 14 residues. Looked up from germline, CDR1 is SGHTA and CDR2 is FQGNSA. The CDR3 DNA sequence: TGTGCCAGCAGCTTAGCCTCAACAGGGAGCGGCTACACCTTC. Amino acid sequence: CASSLASTGSGYTF.

This clone was seen many times. The chain carries TRBV7-2 and TRBJ1-1; D unclear. The CDR3 sequence is 19 residues long. From germline, CDR1 is SGHTA and CDR2 FQGNSA. The germline V and J ends were trimmed by 1 base and 1 base, with 22 bases remaining between them. CDR3 in DNA: TGTGCCAGCAGCTTAGGTCCTGGTGGCAGGCCACTGGGGAACACTGAAGCTTTCTTT. Protein sequence: CASSLGPGGRPLGNTEAFF.